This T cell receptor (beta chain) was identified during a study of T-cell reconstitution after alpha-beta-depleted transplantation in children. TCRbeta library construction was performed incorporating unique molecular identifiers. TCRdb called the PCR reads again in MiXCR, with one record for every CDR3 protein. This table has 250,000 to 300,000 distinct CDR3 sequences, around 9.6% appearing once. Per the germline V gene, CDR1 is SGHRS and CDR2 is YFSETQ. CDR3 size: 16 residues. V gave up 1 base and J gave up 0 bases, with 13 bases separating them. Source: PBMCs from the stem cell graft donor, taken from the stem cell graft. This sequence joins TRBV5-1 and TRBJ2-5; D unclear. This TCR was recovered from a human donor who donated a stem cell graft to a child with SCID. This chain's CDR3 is CASSLNPGAYQETQYF. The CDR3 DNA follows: TGCGCCAGCAGCTTGAATCCCGGAGCGTACCAAGAGACCCAGTACTTC.